Below, one T cell receptor (beta chain) is given with its context. Original analysis: Scientists estimated how many nucleated cells there were by amplifying reference gene primers. The method was immunoSEQ multiplex PCR; TCRdb's version includes in-frame clones alone and lacks a portion of them. For V, J and clone size, that table is used; D and trimming come from the DNA. Found here are 80,000 or so clones, approximately 86% of them singletons; the top ten hold about 1.9%. These data originate in a study of blood T cell repertoires in COVID-19. The wider study: The origin of the acute and convalescent COVID-19 samples was the United States, Italy and Spain. T cells, B-cell-depleted T cells, or PBMCs supplied cDNA or gDNA.

Per the germline V gene, CDR1 is LGHDT and CDR2 is YNNKEL (reference sequence). Trimming removed 4 bases from V and 8 bases from J; junction bases left unmatched: 8. There are 15 residues in the CDR3. The gene calls are TRBV3-1 (or the pseudogene TRBV3-2) and TRBJ1-4; 9 positions match TRBD1. The sequence derives from a woman aged 55-70 years with acute or convalescent COVID-19. Sample: peripheral blood. Written as DNA, the CDR3 is TGTGCCAGCAGCCGAAGGACAGGGGCAGTAGAAAAACTGTTTTTT. It translates to CASSRRTGAVEKLFF.